Below are 2 T cell receptor beta chains sequenced from a single sample in a study of blood T cell repertoires in COVID-19. This table comes from immunoSEQ multiplex PCR, and its TCRdb copy is limited to in-frame clones, with some not included. Among some 110,000 clones listed, 81% were seen once. Sequences were obtained from peripheral blood. The receptors were sampled from a man older than 75 with acute or convalescent COVID-19.

This clone occurred once. The CDR3 is CASSLVGLSNTEAFF. In nucleotides, the CDR3 is TGTGCCAGCAGCTTAGTGGGCCTTTCGAACACTGAAGCTTTCTTT. V gene TRBV7-9 combines with J gene TRBJ1-1; no firm D call. The ends were cut back, 1 base at V and 1 base at J, with 10 bases in the middle. This CDR3 comprises 15 residues. The germline V gene has CDR1 SEHNR and CDR2 FQNEAQ (reference sequence).

This clone was detected a few times. The gene calls are TRBV7-2 and TRBJ2-7; no firm D call. The germline gives CDR1 SGHTA, CDR2 FQGNSA. This CDR3 region has 12 residues. Deletions cut 2 bases from V and 4 bases from J, with 6 bases between. CDR3 sequence (DNA): TGTGCCAGCAGCTTACTCGGTTACGAGCAGTACTTC. It encodes CASSLLGYEQYF.